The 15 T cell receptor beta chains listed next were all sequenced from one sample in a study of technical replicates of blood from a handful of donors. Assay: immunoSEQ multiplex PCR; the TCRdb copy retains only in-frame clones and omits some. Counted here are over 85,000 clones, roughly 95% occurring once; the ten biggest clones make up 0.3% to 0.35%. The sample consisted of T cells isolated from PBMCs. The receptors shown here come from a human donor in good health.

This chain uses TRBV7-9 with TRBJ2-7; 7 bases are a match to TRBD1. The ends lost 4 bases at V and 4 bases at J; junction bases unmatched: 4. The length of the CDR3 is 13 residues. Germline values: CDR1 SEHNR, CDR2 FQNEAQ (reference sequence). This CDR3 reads CASSSNRGYEQYF. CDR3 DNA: TGTGCCAGCAGCTCTAACAGGGGTTACGAGCAGTACTTC.

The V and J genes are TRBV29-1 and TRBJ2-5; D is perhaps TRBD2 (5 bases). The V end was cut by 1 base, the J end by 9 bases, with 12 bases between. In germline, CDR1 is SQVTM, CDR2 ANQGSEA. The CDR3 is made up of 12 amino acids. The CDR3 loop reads CSVEVEVGAQYF. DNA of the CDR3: TGCAGCGTTGAAGTTGAGGTCGGGGCCCAGTACTTC.

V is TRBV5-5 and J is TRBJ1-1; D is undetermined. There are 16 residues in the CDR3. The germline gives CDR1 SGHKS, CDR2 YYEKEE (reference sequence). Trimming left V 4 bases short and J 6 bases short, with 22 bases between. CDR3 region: CASSRGWVAASSEAFF. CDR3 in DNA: TGTGCCAGCAGCCGGGGATGGGTAGCCGCTTCGTCTGAAGCTTTCTTT.

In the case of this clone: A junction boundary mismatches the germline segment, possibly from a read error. The DNA of the CDR3 is TGTGCCAGCAGCTTAGTGAGGGGGAACTCTGAAGCTTTCTTT. Amino acids: CASSLVRGNSEAFF. The chain couples TRBV7-6 to TRBJ1-1; D possibly corresponds to TRBD1 (6 bases). The germline CDR1 and CDR2 sequences are SGHVS and FNYEAQ. This CDR3 region has 14 residues.

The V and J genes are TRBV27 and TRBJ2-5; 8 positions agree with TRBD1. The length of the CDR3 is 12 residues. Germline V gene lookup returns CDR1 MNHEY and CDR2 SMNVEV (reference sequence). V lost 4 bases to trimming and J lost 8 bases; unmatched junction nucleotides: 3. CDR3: CASSSGTGTQYF. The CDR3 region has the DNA TGTGCCAGCAGTTCAGGGACAGGCACCCAGTACTTC.

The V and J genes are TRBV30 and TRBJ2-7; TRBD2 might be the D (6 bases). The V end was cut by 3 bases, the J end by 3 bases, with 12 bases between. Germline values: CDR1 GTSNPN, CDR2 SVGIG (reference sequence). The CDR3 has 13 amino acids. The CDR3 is CAWSQGLYYEQYF. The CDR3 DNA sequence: TGTGCCTGGAGCCAGGGACTTTACTACGAGCAGTACTTC.

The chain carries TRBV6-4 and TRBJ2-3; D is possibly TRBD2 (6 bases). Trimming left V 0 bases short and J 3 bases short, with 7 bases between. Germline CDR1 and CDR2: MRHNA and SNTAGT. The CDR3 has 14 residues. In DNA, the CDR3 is TGTGCCAGCAGTGACTCCGGGGGAACAGATACGCAGTATTTT. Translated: CASSDSGGTDTQYF.

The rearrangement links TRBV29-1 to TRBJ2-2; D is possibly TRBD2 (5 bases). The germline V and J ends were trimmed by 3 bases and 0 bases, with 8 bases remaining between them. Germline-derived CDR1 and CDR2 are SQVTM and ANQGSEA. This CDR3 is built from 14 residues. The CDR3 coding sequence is TGCAGCGTTGAGGGAGCGGCGAACACCGGGGAGCTGTTTTTT. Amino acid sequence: CSVEGAANTGELFF.

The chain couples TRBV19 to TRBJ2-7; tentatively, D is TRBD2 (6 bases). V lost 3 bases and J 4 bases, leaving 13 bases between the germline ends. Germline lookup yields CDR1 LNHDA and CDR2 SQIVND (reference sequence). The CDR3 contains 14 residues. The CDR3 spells CASSIGGPGYEQYF. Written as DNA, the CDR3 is TGTGCCAGTAGTATCGGGGGACCAGGATACGAGCAGTACTTC.

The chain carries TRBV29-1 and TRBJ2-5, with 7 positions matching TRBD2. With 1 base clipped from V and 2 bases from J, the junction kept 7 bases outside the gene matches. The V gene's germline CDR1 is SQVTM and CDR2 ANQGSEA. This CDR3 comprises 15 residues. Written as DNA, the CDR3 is TGCAGCGTTGAAGGGGGGGAGGGGATTCAAGAGACCCAGTACTTC. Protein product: CSVEGGEGIQETQYF.

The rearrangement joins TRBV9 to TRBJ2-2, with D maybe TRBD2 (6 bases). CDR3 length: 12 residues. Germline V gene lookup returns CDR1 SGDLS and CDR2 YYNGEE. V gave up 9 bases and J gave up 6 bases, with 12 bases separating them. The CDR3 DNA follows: TGTGCCACCGGGGGTGTAGCCGGGGAGCTGTTTTTT. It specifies CATGGVAGELFF.

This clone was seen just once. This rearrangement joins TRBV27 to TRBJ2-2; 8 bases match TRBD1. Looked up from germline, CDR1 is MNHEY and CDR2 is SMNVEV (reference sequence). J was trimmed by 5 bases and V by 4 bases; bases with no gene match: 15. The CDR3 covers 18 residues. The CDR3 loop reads CASSSNSRTGIVTGELFF. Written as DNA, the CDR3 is TGTGCCAGCAGTTCAAACTCCCGGACAGGGATAGTGACCGGGGAGCTGTTTTTT.

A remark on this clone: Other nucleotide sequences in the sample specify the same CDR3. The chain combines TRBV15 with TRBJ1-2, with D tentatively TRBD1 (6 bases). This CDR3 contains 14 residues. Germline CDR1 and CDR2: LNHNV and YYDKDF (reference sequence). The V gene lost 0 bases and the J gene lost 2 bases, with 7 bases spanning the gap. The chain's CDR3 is CATSRDRGNYGYTF. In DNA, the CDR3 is TGTGCCACCAGCAGAGACAGGGGCAACTATGGCTACACCTTC.

This CDR3 is CASRTLPGARNEQFF. The CDR3 DNA follows: TGTGCCAGCAGGACCCTCCCAGGGGCTCGCAATGAGCAGTTCTTC. This rearrangement joins TRBV2 to TRBJ2-1, with D perhaps matching TRBD1 (6 bases). V was shortened by 6 bases and J by 6 bases, with 18 bases between the two germline ends. Germline V CDR1 and CDR2: SNHLY, FYNNEI. The CDR3 spans 15 residues.

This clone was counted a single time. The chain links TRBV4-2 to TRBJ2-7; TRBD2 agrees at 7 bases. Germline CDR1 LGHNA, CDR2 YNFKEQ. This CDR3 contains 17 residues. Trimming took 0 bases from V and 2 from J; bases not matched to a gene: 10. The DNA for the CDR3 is TGTGCCAGCAGCCAAGAGGTAGGGCTAGCGGTACCCTACGAGCAGTACTTC. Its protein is CASSQEVGLAVPYEQYF.